The present TCR beta chain was sequenced within a study of cytomegalovirus exposure and HLA in healthy donors. V was clipped by 6 bases and J by 2 bases; unmatched bases: 5. Germline assignment: CDR1 MDHEN and CDR2 SYDVKM. The CDR3 is 14 residues long. Method: immunoSEQ multiplex PCR; TCRdb's copy keeps in-frame clones and lacks some. The table lists under 300,000 clones, roughly 90% of them singletons, with roughly 0.38% in the top ten. Donors were drawn from the approximately 120-subject validation cohort, separate from the roughly 670-subject first cohort. Overall study results and limits: It was reported that the classifier diagnosed cytomegalovirus status with high specificity and sensitivity in both the original and validation cohorts. Rare TCR sequences dominated, though some public TCRs recurred in many donors. Researchers catalogued under 200 TCR beta chains as cytomegalovirus-associated.

The sample holds one count of this clone. Its antigen is unidentified. The gene calls are TRBV28 and TRBJ2-5, with TRBD2 matching over 8 bases. The sequence was collected from a woman younger than 30 in good health and CMV-seronegative. The specimen sequenced was PBMCs. DNA for the CDR3: TGTGCCAGCAGACCGGGACTAGTACAAGAGACCCAGTACTTC. This gives the protein CASRPGLVQETQYF.